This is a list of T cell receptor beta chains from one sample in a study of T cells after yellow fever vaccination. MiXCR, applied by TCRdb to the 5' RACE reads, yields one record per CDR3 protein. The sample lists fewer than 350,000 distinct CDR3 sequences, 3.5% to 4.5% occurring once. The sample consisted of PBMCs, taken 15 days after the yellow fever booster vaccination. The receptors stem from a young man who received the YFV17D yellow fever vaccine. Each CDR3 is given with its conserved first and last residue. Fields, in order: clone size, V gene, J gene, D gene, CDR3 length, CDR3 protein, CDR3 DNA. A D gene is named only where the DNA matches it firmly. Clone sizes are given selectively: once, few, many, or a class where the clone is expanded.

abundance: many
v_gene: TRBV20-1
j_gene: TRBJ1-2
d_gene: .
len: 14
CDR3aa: CSAGNTGTAYGYTF
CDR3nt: TGCAGTGCTGGGAATACCGGGACGGCGTATGGCTACACCTTC

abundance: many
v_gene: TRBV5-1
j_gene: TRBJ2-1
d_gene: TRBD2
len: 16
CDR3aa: CASSMTGTSGDYEQFF
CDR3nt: TGCGCCAGCAGCATGACCGGGACTAGCGGGGACTATGAGCAGTTCTTC

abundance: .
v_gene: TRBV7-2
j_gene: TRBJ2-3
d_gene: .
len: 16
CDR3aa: CASSLADASGLDTQYF
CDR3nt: TGTGCCAGCAGCTTAGCGGATGCTAGTGGATTAGATACGCAGTATTTT

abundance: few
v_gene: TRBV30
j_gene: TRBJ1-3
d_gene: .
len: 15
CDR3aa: CAWREGGYSGNTIYF
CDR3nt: TGTGCCTGGAGAGAAGGGGGATACTCTGGAAACACCATATATTTT

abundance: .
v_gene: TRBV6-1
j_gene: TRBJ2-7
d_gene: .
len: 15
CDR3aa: CASSEAYGGSYEQYF
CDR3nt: TGTGCCAGCAGTGAAGCGTACGGGGGTTCCTACGAGCAGTACTTC

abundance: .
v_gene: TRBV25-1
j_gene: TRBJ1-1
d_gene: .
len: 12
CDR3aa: CASRDLDTEAFF
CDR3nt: TGTGCCAGCAGAGACTTGGACACTGAAGCTTTCTTT

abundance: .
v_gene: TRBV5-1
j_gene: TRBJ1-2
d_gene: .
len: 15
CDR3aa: CASSLASGTAYGYTF
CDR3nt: TGCGCCAGCAGCTTGGCCTCGGGCACCGCCTATGGCTACACCTTC

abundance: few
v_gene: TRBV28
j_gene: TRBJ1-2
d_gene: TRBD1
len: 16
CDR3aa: CASSRLDRGSLYGYTF
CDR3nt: TGTGCCAGCAGTAGACTGGACAGGGGATCTCTTTATGGCTACACCTTC

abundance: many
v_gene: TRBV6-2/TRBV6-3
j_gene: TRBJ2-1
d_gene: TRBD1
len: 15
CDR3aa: CASSLGQGGYNEQFF
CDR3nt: TGTGCCAGCAGTCTTGGACAGGGGGGCTACAATGAGCAGTTCTTC

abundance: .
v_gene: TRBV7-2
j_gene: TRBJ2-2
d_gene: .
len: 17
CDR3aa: CASSLALGGGSPGELFF
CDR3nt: TGTGCCAGCAGCTTAGCGCTTGGAGGGGGCAGTCCCGGGGAGCTGTTTTTT

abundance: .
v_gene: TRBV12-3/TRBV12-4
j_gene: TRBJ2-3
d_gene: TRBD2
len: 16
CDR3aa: CASSFWGRGGTDTQYF
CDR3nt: TGTGCCAGCAGTTTTTGGGGGCGGGGGGGCACAGATACGCAGTATTTT

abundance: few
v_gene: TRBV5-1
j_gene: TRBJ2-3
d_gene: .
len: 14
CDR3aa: CASSPPGVTDTQYF
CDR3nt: TGCGCCAGCAGCCCCCCGGGGGTCACAGATACGCAGTATTTT

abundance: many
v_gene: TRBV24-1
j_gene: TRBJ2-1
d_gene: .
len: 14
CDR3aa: CATSDGHFTDEQFF
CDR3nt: TGTGCCACCAGTGACGGACATTTTACGGATGAGCAGTTCTTC

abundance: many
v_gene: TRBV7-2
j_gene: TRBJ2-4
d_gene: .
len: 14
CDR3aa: CASSLSLAKNIQYF
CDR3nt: TGTGCCAGCAGCCTTTCCCTAGCCAAAAACATTCAGTACTTC

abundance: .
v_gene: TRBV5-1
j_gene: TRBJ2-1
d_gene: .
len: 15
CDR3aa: CASSQENPGYNEQFF
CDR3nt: TGCGCCAGCAGCCAGGAAAACCCAGGCTACAATGAGCAGTTCTTC

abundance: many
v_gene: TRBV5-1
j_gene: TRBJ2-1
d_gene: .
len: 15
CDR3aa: CASSLGGGPYNEQFF
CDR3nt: TGTGCCAGCAGCTTAGGGGGGGGGCCCTACAATGAGCAGTTCTTC

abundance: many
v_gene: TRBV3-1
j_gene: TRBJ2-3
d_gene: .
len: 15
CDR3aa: CASSQDGAGVDTQYF
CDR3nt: TGTGCCAGCAGCCAAGACGGGGCAGGGGTGGATACGCAGTATTTT

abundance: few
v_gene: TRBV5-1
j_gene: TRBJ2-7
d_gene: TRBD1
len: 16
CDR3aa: CASSLEGQGAPYEQYF
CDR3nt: TGCGCCAGCAGCTTGGAGGGACAGGGGGCACCCTACGAGCAGTACTTC

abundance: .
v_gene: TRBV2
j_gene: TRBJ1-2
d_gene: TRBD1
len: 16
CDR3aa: CAVPSTDRVTNYGYTF
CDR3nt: TGTGCCGTCCCAAGTACGGACAGGGTGACTAACTATGGCTACACCTTC

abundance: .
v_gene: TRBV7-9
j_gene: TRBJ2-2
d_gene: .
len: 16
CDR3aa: CASSPTALGLDGELFF
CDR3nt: TGTGCCAGCAGCCCGACCGCCTTGGGTCTTGACGGGGAGCTGTTTTTT

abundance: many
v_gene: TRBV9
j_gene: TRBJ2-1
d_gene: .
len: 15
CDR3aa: CASSPSGVQFGEQFF
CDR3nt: TGTGCCAGCAGCCCGTCGGGGGTACAATTTGGTGAGCAGTTCTTC

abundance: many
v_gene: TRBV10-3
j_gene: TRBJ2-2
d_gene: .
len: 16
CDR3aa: CAISERAVRNTGELFF
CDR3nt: TGTGCCATCAGTGAGAGGGCTGTGAGGAACACCGGGGAGCTGTTTTTT

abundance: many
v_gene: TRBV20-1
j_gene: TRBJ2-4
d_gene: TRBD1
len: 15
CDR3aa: CSASRQGAPKNIQYF
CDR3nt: TGCAGTGCTAGTAGACAGGGGGCCCCCAAAAACATTCAGTACTTC

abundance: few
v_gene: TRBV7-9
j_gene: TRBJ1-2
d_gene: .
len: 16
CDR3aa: CASSPAGEPFNYGYTF
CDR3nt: TGTGCCAGCAGCCCCGCAGGGGAGCCTTTTAACTATGGCTACACCTTC

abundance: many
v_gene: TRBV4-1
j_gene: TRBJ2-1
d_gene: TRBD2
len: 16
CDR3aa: CASSQATSGVYNEQFF
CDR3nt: TGCGCCAGCAGCCAAGCTACCAGCGGGGTTTACAATGAGCAGTTCTTC

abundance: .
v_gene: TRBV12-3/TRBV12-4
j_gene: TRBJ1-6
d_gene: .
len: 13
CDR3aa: CASSSPRRSPLHF
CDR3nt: TGTGCCAGCAGTTCCCCGCGGAGGTCACCCCTCCACTTT

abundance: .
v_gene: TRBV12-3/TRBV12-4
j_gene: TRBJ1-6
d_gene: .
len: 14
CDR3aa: CASSFTQGVSPLHF
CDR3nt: TGTGCCAGCAGTTTTACCCAGGGTGTTTCACCCCTCCACTTT

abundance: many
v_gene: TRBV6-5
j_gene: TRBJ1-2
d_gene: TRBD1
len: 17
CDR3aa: CASSYSILTGPNYGYTF
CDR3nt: TGTGCCAGCAGTTACTCGATTCTGACAGGGCCAAACTATGGCTACACCTTC

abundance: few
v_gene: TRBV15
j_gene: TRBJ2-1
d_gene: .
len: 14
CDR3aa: CATSRDSGPVRQFF
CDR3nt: TGTGCCACCAGCAGAGATTCGGGCCCGGTCAGGCAGTTCTTC

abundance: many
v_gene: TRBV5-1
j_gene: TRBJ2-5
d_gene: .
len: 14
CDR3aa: CASSRIPHQETQYF
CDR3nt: TGCGCCAGCAGCCGAATACCACACCAAGAGACCCAGTACTTC

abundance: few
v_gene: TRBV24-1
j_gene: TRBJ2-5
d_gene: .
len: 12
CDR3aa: CATSGRYETQYF
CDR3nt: TGTGCCACCAGTGGGAGGTACGAGACCCAGTACTTC

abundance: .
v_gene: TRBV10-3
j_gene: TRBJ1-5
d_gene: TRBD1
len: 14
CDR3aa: CAISEGGPNQPQHF
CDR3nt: TGTGCCATCAGTGAAGGGGGCCCCAATCAGCCCCAGCATTTT

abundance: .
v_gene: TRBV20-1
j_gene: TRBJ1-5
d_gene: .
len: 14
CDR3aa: CSAPAGLHNQPQHF
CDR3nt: TGCAGTGCCCCTGCAGGACTACACAATCAGCCCCAGCATTTT

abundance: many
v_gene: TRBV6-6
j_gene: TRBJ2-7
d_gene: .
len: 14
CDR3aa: CASSYIRGPTEQYF
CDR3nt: TGTGCCAGCAGTTACATTCGGGGCCCAACCGAGCAGTACTTC

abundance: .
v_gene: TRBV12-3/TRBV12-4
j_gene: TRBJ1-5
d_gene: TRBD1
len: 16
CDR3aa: CASSPPPDRGHQPQHF
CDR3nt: TGTGCCAGCAGTCCACCTCCCGACAGGGGGCATCAGCCCCAGCATTTT

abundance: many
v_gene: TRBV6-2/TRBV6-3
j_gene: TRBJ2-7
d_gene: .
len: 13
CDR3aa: CASSWGDLYEQYF
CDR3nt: TGTGCCAGCAGCTGGGGGGACCTCTACGAGCAGTACTTC

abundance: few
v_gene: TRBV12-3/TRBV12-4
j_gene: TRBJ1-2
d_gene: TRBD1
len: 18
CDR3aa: CASSHSAGQAMPNYGYTF
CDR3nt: TGTGCCAGCAGTCACTCCGCGGGACAGGCGATGCCCAACTATGGCTACACCTTC

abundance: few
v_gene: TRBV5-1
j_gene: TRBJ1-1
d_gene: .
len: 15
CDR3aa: CASSLYGVGNTEAFF
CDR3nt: TGCGCCAGCAGCTTGTATGGGGTGGGGAACACTGAAGCTTTCTTT

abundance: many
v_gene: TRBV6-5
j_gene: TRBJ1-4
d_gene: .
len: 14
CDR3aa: CASRQGITNEKLFF
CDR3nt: TGTGCCAGCAGACAGGGAATAACTAATGAAAAACTGTTTTTT

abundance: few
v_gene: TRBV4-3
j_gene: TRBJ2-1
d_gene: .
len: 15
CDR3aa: CASSQGPTTWNEQFF
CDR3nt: TGCGCCAGCAGCCAAGGCCCAACAACATGGAATGAGCAGTTCTTC

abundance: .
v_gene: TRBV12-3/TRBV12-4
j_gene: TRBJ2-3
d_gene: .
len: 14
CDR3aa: CASSTARGTDTQYF
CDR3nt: TGTGCCAGCAGTACAGCACGTGGGACAGATACGCAGTATTTT